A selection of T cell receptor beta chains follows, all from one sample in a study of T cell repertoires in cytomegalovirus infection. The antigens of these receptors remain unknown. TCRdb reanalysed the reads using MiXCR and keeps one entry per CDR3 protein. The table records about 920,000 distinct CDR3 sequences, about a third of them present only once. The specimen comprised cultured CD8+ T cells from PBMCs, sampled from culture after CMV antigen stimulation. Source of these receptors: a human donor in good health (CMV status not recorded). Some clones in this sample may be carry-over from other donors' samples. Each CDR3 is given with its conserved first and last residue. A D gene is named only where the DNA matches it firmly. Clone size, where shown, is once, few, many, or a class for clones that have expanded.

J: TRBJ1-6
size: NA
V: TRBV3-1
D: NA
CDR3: CAAGDGGRMSYNSPLHF
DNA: TGTGCCGCCGGGGACGGAGGAAGGATGTCCTATAATTCACCCCTCCACTTT

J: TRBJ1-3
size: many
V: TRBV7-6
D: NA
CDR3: CASSLVPFDSYSSGNTIYF
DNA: TGTGCCAGCAGCTTAGTTCCGTTTGACAGCTATAGCTCTGGAAACACCATATATTTT

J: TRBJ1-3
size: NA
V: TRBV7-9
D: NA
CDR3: CASNSQGRGGNTIYF
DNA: TGTGCCAGCAACTCCCAGGGCAGGGGTGGAAACACCATATATTTT

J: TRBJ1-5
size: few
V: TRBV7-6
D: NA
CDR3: CASSSGVTLNQPQHF
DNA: TGTGCCAGCAGCTCGGGAGTCACACTTAATCAGCCCCAGCATTTT

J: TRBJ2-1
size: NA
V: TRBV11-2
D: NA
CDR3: CASSQDSGIGNEQFF
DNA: TGTGCCAGCAGCCAAGACTCGGGGATTGGCAATGAGCAGTTCTTC

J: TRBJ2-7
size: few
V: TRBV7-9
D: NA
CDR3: CASSLTQGPSYEQYF
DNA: TGTGCCAGCAGCTTGACCCAGGGGCCCTCCTACGAGCAGTACTTC

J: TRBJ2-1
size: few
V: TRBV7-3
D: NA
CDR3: CASSLTSGTSDNEQFF
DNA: TGTGCCAGCAGCTTAACGTCGGGGACTTCTGACAATGAGCAGTTCTTC

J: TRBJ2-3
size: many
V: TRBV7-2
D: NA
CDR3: CASSPPKGKRDTQYF
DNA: TGTGCCAGCAGCCCCCCAAAGGGTAAGAGGGATACGCAGTATTTT

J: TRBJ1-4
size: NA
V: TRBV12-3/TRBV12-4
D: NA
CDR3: CASSPEGTPWDEKLFF
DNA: TGTGCCAGCAGTCCTGAAGGGACACCCTGGGACGAAAAACTGTTTTTT

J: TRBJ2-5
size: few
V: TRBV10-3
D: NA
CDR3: CAISEAGLRETQYF
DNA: TGTGCCATCAGTGAGGCAGGGCTCCGAGAGACCCAGTACTTC

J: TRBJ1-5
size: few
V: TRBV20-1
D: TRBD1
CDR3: CSARPSDRTSWGNQPQHF
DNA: TGCAGTGCTAGACCCTCGGACAGGACCTCTTGGGGCAATCAGCCCCAGCATTTT

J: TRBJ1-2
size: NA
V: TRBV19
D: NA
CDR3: CASSRSSGNYGYTF
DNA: TGTGCCAGTAGTAGGTCTTCAGGAAACTATGGCTACACCTTC

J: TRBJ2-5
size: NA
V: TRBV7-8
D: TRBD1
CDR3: CASSRTGGKTQYF
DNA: TGTGCCAGCAGTCGGACAGGGGGGAAGACCCAGTACTTC